The next 17 T cell receptor beta chains were all read from a single sample in a study of monozygotic twins with inflammatory bowel disease. One entry per CDR3 protein, without DNA, is what TCRdb gives after re-calling the 5' RACE reads. This sample's clone table lists around 200,000 distinct CDR3 sequences. The sequencing input was blood. The receptors shown here come from a human donor with ulcerative colitis or Crohn's disease, or a healthy co-twin of an affected twin (not recorded which).

The V gene is TRBV6-5, the J gene TRBJ2-3. CDR3 size: 16 residues. The V gene's germline CDR1 is MNHEY and CDR2 SVGAGI. The CDR3 reads CASTYPTGRTTDTQYF.

The genes are TRBV28 and TRBJ1-2. Germline V gene sequence: CDR1 MDHEN, CDR2 SYDVKM. The CDR3 length is 15 residues. The CDR3 region is CASNTLGEGNYGYTF.

The V gene is TRBV20-1, the J gene TRBJ1-6; TCRdb designates TRBD1, a call that cannot be tested without DNA. The CDR3 spans 14 residues. Per germline, CDR1 DFQATT and CDR2 SNEGSKA (reference sequence). The CDR3 is CSARLGTGNSPLHF.

The chain employs TRBV5-5 and TRBJ2-1. The germline CDR1 and CDR2 sequences are SGHKS and YYEKEE (reference sequence). The CDR3 contains 16 residues. The CDR3 sequence: CASSFPRQSSYNEQFF.

The rearrangement links TRBV20-1 to TRBJ2-1; TCRdb calls TRBD1, which cannot be checked without DNA. CDR1 is DFQATT and CDR2 is SNEGSKA in the germline V gene (reference sequence). This CDR3 contains 14 residues. Here the CDR3 reads CSARASGFGNEQFF.

The CDR3 region is CASSPGGGGNEQFF. This rearrangement joins TRBV28 to TRBJ2-1; as DNA is missing, the TRBD2 call by TCRdb cannot be tested. Germline V CDR1 and CDR2: MDHEN, SYDVKM. The CDR3 is 14 residues long.

V gene TRBV7-2 combines with J gene TRBJ2-4; the TCRdb D gene call, TRBD2, has no DNA to confirm it. CDR3 length equals 12 residues. Germline V CDR1 and CDR2: SGHTA, FQGNSA. Here the CDR3 reads CASRFGGAILNF. Full variable domain (missing parts from reference TRBV7-2 and TRBJ2-4): GAGVSQSPSNKVTEKGKDVELRCDPISGHTALYWYRQSLGQGLEFLIYFQGNSAPDKSGLPSDRFSAERTGGSVSTLTIQRTQQEDSAVYLCASRFGGAILNFGAGTRLSVL.

This chain joins TRBV5-1 and TRBJ1-4. Germline CDR1 and CDR2: SGHRS and YFSETQ. This CDR3 spans 14 amino acids. CDR3 sequence: CASSLVAGNEKLFF.

The rearrangement joins TRBV11-3 to TRBJ1-5; the D call of TRBD1 rests on TCRdb alone, since no DNA is present to check it. The length of the CDR3 is 16 residues. Germline V lookup: CDR1 SGHNT, CDR2 YENEEA. The CDR3 protein is CASSLPAQGTNQPQHF.

This sequence joins TRBV6-1 and TRBJ1-1. The CDR3 sequence is 13 residues long. CDR1 and CDR2 (germline): MNHNS, SASEGT. The CDR3 reads CASSEEAPGEAFF.

The CDR3 region is CASSRKDRGETQYF. The gene calls are TRBV5-1 and TRBJ2-5; TCRdb lists TRBD1, though no DNA is available to test this call. Germline lookup yields CDR1 SGHRS and CDR2 YFSETQ. This CDR3 is 14 amino acids long.

The genes are TRBV2 and TRBJ2-3. CDR1 is SNHLY and CDR2 is FYNNEI in the germline V gene. The CDR3 has 14 residues. The chain's CDR3 is CASSAGWSTDTQYF.

The gene calls are TRBV12-3 or TRBV12-4 and TRBJ2-1. CDR3 size: 11 residues. The CDR3 spells CASSLRDEQFF.

The chain uses TRBV12-3 or TRBV12-4 and TRBJ2-3; TCRdb's assignment of TRBD2 cannot be checked, as there is no DNA. The CDR3 sequence is 17 residues long. The CDR3 protein is CASSLGWTSGFADTQYF.

V usage is TRBV20-1 and J usage is TRBJ2-7; the TCRdb D gene call, TRBD2, has no DNA to confirm it. Looked up from germline, CDR1 is DFQATT and CDR2 is SNEGSKA (reference sequence). The CDR3 has 12 amino acids. CDR3 sequence reads: CSASRGHYEQYF.

Here the CDR3 reads CASSLVGTRYNEQFF. The rearrangement uses TRBV5-1 and TRBJ2-1; TCRdb's D gene call, TRBD2, goes unchecked for lack of DNA. Germline assignment: CDR1 SGHRS and CDR2 YFSETQ. The CDR3 is made up of 15 amino acids.

This chain connects TRBV6-5 to TRBJ1-2; TCRdb's D call of TRBD1 is untestable without DNA. The germline CDR1 and CDR2 sequences are MNHEY and SVGAGI. This CDR3 contains 12 residues. CDR3: CASSHEGDGYTF.